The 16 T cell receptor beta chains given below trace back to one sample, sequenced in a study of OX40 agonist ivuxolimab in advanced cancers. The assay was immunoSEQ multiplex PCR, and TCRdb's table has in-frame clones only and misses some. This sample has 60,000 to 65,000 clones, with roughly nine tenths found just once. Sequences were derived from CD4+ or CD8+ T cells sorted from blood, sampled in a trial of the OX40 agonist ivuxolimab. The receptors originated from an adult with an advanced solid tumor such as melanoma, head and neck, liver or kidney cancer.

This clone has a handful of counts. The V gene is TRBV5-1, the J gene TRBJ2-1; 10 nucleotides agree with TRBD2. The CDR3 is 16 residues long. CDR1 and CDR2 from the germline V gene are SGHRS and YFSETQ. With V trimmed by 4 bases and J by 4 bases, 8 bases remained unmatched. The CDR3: CASSKLAGGRYNEQFF. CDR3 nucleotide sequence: TGCGCCAGCAGCAAGTTAGCGGGGGGCCGATACAATGAGCAGTTCTTC.

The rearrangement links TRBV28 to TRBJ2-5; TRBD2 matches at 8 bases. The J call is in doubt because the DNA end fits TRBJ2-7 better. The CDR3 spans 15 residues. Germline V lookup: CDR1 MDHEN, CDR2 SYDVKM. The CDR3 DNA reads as TGTGCCAGCAGCCTCCGGACTAGCACTGCTTACGAGCAGTACTTC. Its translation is CASSLRTSTAYEQYF.

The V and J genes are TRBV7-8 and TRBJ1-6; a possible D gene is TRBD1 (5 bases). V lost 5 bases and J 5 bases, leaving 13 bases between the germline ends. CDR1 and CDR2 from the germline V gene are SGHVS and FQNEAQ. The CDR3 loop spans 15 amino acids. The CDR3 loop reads CASSPGRLNNSPLHF. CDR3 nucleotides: TGTGCCAGCAGCCCGGGACGGCTCAATAATTCACCCCTCCACTTT.

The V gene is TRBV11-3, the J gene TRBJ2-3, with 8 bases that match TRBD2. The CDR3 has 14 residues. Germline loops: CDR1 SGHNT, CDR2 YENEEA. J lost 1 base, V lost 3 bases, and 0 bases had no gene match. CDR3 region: CASSLRGGTDTQYF. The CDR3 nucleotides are TGTGCCAGCAGCTTGCGGGGGGGCACAGATACGCAGTATTTT.

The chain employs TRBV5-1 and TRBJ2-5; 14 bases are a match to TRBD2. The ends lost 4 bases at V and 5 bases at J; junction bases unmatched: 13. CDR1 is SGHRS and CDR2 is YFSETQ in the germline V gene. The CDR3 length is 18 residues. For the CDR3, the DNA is TGCGCCAGCAGCCTGGGACTAGCGGGAGAGGTGTTTGGGGAGACCCAGTACTTC. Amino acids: CASSLGLAGEVFGETQYF.

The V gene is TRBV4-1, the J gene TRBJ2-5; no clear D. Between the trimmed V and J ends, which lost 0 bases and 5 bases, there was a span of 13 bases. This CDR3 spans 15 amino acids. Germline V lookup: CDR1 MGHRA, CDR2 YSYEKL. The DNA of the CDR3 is TGCGCCAGCAGCCAAGACACTAACAGAAGGGAGACCCAGTACTTC. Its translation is CASSQDTNRRETQYF.

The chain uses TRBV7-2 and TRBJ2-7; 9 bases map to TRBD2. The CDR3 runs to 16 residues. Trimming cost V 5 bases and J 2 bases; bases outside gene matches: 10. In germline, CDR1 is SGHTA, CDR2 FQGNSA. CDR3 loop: CASSPPGTSRTYEQYF. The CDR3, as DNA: TGTGCCAGCAGCCCCCCCGGGACTAGCCGGACCTACGAGCAGTACTTC.

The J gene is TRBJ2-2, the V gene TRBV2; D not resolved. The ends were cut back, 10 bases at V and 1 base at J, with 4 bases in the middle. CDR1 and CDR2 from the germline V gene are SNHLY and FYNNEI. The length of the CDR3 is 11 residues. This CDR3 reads CATRNTGELFF. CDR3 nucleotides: TGTGCCACACGGAACACCGGGGAGCTGTTTTTT.

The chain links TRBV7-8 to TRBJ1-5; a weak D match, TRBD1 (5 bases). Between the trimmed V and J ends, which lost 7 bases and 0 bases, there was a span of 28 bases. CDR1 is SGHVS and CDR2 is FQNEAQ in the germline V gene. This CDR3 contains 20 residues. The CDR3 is CASIPLAGLLKPYSNQPQHF. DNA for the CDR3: TGTGCCAGCATTCCCTTAGCGGGGCTCCTCAAGCCCTATAGCAATCAGCCCCAGCATTTT. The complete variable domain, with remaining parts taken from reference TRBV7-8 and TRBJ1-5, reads GAGVSQSPRYKVAKRGQDVALRCDPISGHVSLFWYQQALGQGPEFLTYFQNEAQLDKSGLPSDRFFAERPEGSVSTLKIQRTQQEDSAVYLCASIPLAGLLKPYSNQPQHFGDGTRLSIL.

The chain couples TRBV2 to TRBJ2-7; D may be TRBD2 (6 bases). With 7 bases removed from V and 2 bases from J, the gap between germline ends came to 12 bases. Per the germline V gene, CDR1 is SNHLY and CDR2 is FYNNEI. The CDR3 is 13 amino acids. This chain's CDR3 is CASTAGSPYEQYF. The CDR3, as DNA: TGTGCCAGCACGGCGGGGTCCCCCTACGAGCAGTACTTC.

The DNA for the CDR3 is TGTGCCAGCACCAGTCGGCGGACTAGCGGAACCAATGAGCAGTTCTTC. This sequence encodes CASTSRRTSGTNEQFF. V gene TRBV2 combines with J gene TRBJ2-1; 10 bases fit TRBD2. With V trimmed by 7 bases and J by 6 bases, 12 bases remained unmatched. The germline gives CDR1 SNHLY, CDR2 FYNNEI. The CDR3 runs 16 residues.

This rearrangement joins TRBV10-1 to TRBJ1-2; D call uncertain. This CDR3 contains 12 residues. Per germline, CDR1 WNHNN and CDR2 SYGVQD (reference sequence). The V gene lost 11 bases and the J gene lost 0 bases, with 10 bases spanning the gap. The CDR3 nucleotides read TGCGCCGCAACTACAGCTAACTATGGCTACACCTTC. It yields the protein CAATTANYGYTF.

The CDR3: CASSSSGGRQFF. Written as DNA, the CDR3 is TGTGCCAGCAGCTCATCAGGGGGCAGGCAGTTCTTC. The chain combines TRBV7-9 with TRBJ2-1; 8 bases map to TRBD1. This CDR3 has 12 residues. V trimming: 4 bases; J trimming: 12 bases; junction bases outside the gene matches: 5. Germline V gene data show CDR1 as SEHNR and CDR2 as FQNEAQ (reference sequence).

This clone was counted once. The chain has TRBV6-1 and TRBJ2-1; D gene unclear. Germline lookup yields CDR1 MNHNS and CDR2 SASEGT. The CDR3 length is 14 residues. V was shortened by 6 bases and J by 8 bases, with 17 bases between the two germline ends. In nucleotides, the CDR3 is TGTGCCAGCAGATCCCTGGACGGTCTGGATGAGCAGTTCTTC. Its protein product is CASRSLDGLDEQFF.

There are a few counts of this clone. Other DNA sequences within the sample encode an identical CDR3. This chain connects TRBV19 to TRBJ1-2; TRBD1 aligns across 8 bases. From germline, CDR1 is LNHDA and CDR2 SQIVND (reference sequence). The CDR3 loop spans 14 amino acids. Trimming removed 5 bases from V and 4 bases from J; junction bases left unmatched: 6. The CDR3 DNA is TGTGCCAGTAGTCCCGGACAGGGTGGCTATGGCTACACCTTC. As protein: CASSPGQGGYGYTF.

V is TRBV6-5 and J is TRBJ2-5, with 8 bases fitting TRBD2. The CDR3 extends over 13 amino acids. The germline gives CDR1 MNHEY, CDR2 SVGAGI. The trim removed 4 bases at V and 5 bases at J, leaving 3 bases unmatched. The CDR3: CASSLPGGETQYF. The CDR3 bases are TGTGCCAGCAGTTTGCCGGGGGGGGAGACCCAGTACTTC.